At least ten counts were recorded for the clone carrying this T cell receptor (beta chain). What it binds is not known. This CDR3 comprises 15 residues. Germline V CDR1 and CDR2: SGHRS, YFSETQ. Trimming stripped 2 bases from V and 6 bases from J, with 14 bases between. Using RNA transcripts, the TCR beta CDR3 regions were amplified. Following a first-round RT-PCR that used HTBI primers, a second-round multiplex PCR was carried out. TCRdb re-analysed the multiplex PCR reads in MiXCR, keeping a single row per CDR3 protein. The sample records about 39,000 distinct CDR3 sequences, approximately 53% being singletons. Hyperthyroidism was considered stable when no ophthalmopathy appeared within 18 months of follow-up. Newly diagnosed, the hyperthyroidism patients had under 2 months' duration and were aged 18 to 65. The study excluded patients with other autoimmune diseases, uncontrolled infections, pregnancy or lactation.

The data derive from a study of Graves' ophthalmopathy and Graves' hyperthyroidism. General study points: The majority of expanded thyroid clonotypes above 0.001 frequency also occurred in blood.

Specimen: peripheral blood. The TCR originated in an adult woman with stable Graves' hyperthyroidism. The chain couples TRBV5-1 to TRBJ2-2, with D possibly being TRBD2 (6 bases). CDR3 DNA sequence: TGCGCCAGCAGCTTAGGAGCGGGTGCCCCCGGGGAGCTGTTTTTT. Protein sequence: CASSLGAGAPGELFF.